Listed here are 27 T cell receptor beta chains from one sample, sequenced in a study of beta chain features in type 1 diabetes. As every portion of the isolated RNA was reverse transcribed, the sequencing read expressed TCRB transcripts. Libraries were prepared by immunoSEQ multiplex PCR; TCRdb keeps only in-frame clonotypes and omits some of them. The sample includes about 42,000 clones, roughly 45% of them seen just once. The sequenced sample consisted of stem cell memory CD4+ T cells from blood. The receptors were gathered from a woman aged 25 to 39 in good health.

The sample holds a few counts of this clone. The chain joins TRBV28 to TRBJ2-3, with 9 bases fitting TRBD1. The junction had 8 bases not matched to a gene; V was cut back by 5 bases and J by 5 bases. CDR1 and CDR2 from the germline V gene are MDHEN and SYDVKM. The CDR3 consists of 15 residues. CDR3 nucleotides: TGTGCCAGCAGTGTACGGACAGGGGCTCAAGATACGCAGTATTTT. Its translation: CASSVRTGAQDTQYF.

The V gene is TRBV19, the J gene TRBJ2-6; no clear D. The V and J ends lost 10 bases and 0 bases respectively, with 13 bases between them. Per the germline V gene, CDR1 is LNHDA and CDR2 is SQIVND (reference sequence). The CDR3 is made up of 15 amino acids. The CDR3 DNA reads TGTGCCACCCGACCATCGGGCTCTGGGGCCAACGTCCTGACTTTC. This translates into CATRPSGSGANVLTF.

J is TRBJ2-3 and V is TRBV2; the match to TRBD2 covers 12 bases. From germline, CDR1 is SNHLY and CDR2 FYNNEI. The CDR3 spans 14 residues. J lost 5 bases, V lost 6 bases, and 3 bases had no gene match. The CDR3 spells CASRTSGSGDTQYF. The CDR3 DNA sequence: TGTGCCAGCAGGACTAGCGGGAGCGGAGATACGCAGTATTTT.

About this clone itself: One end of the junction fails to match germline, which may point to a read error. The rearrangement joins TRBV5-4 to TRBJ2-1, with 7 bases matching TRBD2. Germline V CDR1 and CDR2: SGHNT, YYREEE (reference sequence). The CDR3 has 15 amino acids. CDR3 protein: CASSQVLGGPFEQFF. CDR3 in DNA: TGCGCCAGCAGCCAAGTCCTGGGAGGGCCTTTTGAGCAGTTCTTC.

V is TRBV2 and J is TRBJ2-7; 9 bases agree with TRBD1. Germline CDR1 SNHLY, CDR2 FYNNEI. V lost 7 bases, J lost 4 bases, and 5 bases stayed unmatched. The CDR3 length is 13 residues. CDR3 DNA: TGTGCCAGCAACCGGGACAGGGAGTACGAGCAGTACTTC. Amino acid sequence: CASNRDREYEQYF.

For the CDR3, the DNA is TGTGCCAGCAGCTCGGACAGCCGTCTGAGAGCCTACGAGCAGTACTTC. Protein product: CASSSDSRLRAYEQYF. The chain joins TRBV7-2 to TRBJ2-7, with D tentatively TRBD1 (6 bases). The germline V and J ends were trimmed by 4 bases and 2 bases, with 18 bases remaining between them. The germline CDR1 and CDR2 sequences are SGHTA and FQGNSA. CDR3 size: 16 residues. Filled out from reference TRBV7-2 and TRBJ2-7, the complete variable domain reads GAGVSQSPSNKVTEKGKDVELRCDPISGHTALYWYRQSLGQGLEFLIYFQGNSAPDKSGLPSDRFSAERTGGSVSTLTIQRTQQEDSAVYLCASSSDSRLRAYEQYFGPGTRLTVT.

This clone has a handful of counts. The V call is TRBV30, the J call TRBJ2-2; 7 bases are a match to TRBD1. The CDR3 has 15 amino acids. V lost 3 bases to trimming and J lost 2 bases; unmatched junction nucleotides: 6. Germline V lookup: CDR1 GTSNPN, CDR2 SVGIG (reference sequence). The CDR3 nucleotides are TGTGCCTGGAGAGCAGGGGGAGCTAACACCGGGGAGCTGTTTTTT. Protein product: CAWRAGGANTGELFF.

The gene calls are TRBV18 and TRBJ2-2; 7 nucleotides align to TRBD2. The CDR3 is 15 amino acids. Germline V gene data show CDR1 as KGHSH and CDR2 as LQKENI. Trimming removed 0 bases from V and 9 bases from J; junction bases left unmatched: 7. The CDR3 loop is CASSPPNGGFRELFF. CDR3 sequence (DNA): TGTGCCAGCTCACCACCGAACGGGGGGTTCCGGGAGCTGTTTTTT.

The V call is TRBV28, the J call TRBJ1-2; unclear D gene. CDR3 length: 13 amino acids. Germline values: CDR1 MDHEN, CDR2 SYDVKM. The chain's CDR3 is CGTNLNANYGYTF. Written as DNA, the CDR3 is TGTGGTACAAATTTAAATGCTAACTATGGCTACACCTTC.

CDR3 nucleotide sequence: TGTGCCAGCAAGCGGACAGGGGAGAGCACTGAAGCTTTCTTT. Translating it yields CASKRTGESTEAFF. This chain joins TRBV6-1 and TRBJ1-1, with 9 bases that match TRBD1. The CDR3 length is 14 residues. The V and J ends lost 7 bases and 4 bases, in that order; junction bases with no gene match: 7. Germline CDR1 and CDR2: MNHNS and SASEGT.

The CDR3 sequence is CASSLAGTGAGNTIYF. The CDR3 DNA follows: TGTGCCAGCAGCTTAGCCGGGACAGGGGCTGGAAACACCATATATTTT. The J gene is TRBJ1-3, the V gene TRBV7-2; 10 positions agree with TRBD1. The CDR3 contains 16 residues. CDR1 is SGHTA and CDR2 is FQGNSA in the germline V gene. V lost 0 bases and J lost 2; bases outside the gene matches: 1.

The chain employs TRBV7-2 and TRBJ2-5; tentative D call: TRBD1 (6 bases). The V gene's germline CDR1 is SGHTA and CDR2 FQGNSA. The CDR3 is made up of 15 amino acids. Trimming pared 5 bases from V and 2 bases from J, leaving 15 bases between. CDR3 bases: TGTGCCAGCAGCGTCGAAGGGGGAACGCAAGAGACCCAGTACTTC. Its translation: CASSVEGGTQETQYF.

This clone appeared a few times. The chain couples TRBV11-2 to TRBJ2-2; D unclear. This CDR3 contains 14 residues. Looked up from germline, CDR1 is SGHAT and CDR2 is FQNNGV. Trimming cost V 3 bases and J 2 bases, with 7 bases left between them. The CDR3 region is CASSFLVNTGELFF. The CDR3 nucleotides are TGTGCCAGCAGCTTTTTAGTTAACACCGGGGAGCTGTTTTTT.

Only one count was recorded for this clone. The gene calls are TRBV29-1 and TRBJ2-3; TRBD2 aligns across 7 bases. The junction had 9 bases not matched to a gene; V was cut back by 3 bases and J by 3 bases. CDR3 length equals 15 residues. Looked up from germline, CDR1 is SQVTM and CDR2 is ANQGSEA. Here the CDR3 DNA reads TGCAGCGTTGAGGTAGGGAGGGAAGGGACAGATACGCAGTATTTT. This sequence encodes CSVEVGREGTDTQYF.

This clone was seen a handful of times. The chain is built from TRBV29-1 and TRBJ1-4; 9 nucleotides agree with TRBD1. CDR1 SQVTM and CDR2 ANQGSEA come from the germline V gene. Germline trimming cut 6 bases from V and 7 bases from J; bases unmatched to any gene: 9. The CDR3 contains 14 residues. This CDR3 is CSVSAGTGFEKLFF. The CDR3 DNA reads TGCAGCGTATCCGCCGGGACAGGGTTTGAAAAACTGTTTTTT. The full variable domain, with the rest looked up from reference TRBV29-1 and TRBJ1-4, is SAVISQKPSRDICQRGTSLTIQCQVDSQVTMMFWYRQQPGQSLTLIATANQGSEATYESGFVIDKFPISRPNLTFSTLTVSNMSPEDSSIYLCSVSAGTGFEKLFFGSGTQLSVL.

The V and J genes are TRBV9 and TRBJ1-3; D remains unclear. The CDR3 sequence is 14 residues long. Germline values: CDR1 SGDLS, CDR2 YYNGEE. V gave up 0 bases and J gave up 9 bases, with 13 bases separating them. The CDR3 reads CASSVEASGGTIYF. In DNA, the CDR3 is TGTGCCAGCAGCGTAGAAGCGTCTGGAGGCACCATATATTTT.

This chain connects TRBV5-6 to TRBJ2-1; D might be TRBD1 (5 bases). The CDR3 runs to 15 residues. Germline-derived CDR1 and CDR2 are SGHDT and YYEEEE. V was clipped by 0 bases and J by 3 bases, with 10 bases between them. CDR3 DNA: TGTGCCAGCAGCTTGGCTAAGGGGCTCTACAATGAGCAGTTCTTC. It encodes CASSLAKGLYNEQFF.

The CDR3 region is CASSLETSGRSLFF. For the CDR3, the DNA is TGTGCCAGCAGCTTAGAGACTAGCGGGAGGTCCTTGTTCTTC. This chain uses TRBV11-2 with TRBJ2-1, with 13 nucleotides matching TRBD2. V lost 0 bases, J lost 15 bases, and 5 bases stayed unmatched. The germline V gene has CDR1 SGHAT and CDR2 FQNNGV. CDR3 length equals 14 residues.

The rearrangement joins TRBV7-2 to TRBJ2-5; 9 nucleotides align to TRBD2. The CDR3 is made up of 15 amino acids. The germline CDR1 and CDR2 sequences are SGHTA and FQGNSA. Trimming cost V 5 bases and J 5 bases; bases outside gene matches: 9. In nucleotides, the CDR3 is TGTGCCAGCAGCCCTGTGGCGGGGGGGGCGGAGACCCAGTACTTC. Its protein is CASSPVAGGAETQYF.

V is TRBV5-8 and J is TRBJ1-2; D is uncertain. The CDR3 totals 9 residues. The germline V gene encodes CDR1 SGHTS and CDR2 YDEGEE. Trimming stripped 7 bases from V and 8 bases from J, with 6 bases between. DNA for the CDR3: TGTGCCAGCGCGAGAGGCTACACCTTC. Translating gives CASARGYTF.

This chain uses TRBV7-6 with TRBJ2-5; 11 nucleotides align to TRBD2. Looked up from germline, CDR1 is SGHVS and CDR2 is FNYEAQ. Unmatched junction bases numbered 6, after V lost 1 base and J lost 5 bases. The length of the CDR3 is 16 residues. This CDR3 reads CASSLVVAGGQETQYF. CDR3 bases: TGTGCCAGCAGCTTAGTAGTAGCGGGAGGGCAGGAGACCCAGTACTTC.

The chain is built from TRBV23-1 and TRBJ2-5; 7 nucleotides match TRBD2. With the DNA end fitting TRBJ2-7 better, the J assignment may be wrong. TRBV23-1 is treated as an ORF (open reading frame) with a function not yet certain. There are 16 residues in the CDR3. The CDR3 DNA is TGCGCCAGCAGTCAATCGGGGGGGGTAGTATCCTACGAGCAGTACTTC. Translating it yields CASSQSGGVVSYEQYF.

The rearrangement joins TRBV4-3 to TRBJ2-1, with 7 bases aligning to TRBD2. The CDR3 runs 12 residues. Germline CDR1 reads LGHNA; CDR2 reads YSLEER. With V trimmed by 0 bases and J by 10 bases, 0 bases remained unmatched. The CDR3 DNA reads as TGCGCCAGCAGCCAAGAAGCGGGGGAGCAGTTCTTC. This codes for CASSQEAGEQFF.

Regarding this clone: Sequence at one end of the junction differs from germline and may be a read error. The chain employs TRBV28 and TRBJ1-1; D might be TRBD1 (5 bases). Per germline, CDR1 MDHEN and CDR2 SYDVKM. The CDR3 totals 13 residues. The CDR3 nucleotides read TGTGCCAGCAGTTTAAGACAGAACACCGAAGCTTTCTTT. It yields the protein CASSLRQNTEAFF.

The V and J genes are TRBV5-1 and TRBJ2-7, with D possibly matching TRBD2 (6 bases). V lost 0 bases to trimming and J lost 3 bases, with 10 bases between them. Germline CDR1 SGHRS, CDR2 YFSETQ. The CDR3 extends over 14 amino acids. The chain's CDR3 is CASSLGLDSYEQYF. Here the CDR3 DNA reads TGCGCCAGCAGCTTGGGACTAGATAGCTACGAGCAGTACTTC.

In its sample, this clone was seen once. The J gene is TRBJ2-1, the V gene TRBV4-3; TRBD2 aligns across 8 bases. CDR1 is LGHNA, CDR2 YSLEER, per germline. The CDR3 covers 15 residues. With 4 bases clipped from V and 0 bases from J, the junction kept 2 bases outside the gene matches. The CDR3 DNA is TGCGCCAGCAGCCGAAGCGGGAGCTCCTACAATGAGCAGTTCTTC. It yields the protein CASSRSGSSYNEQFF.

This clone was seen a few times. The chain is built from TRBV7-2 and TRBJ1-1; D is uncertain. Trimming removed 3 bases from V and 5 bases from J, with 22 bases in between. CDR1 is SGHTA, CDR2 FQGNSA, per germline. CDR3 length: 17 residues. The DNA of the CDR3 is TGTGCCAGCAGCTTGATGAGGGTGAGGTCTAGTAGGACTGAAGCTTTCTTT. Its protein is CASSLMRVRSSRTEAFF.